What follows are 25 T cell receptor beta chains derived from one specimen sequenced in a study of T cell responses to AZD1222 COVID-19 vaccine (dated by TCRdb to the early 2020s). The time point label of this sample denotes: baseline before first vaccination. The library was obtained by the immunoSEQ multiplex PCR assay. Imported from immuneACCESS, the table was reduced by TCRdb to in-frame sequences with V and J called. These copies leave out some clones; in studies compared against another copy, an unresolved V gene accounts for under half, and the cause of the remainder is not known. This sample gives 100,000 to 120,000 clones in total; 70% to 90% of them show up just once. In total, the top ten clones hold 3.2% of the sample. Sequencing was performed on peripheral blood, taken on day 0 of AZD1222 vaccination. All receptors come from an adult in good health.

The chain links TRBV6-6 to TRBJ1-5, with D uncertain. CDR1 is MNHNY and CDR2 is SVGAGI in the germline V gene (reference sequence). Trimming left V 6 bases short and J 2 bases short, with 14 bases between. This CDR3 region has 15 residues. The CDR3 bases are TGTGCCAGCAGCAGACGGAGGGATGGCAATCAGCCCCAGCATTTT. It codes for CASSRRRDGNQPQHF.

The chain couples TRBV19 to TRBJ2-2; D gene ambiguous. The CDR3 totals 11 residues. V dropped 5 bases and J dropped 7 bases, with 5 bases sitting between them. Germline CDR1 LNHDA, CDR2 SQIVND (reference sequence). This CDR3 is CASSVGGELFF. The CDR3 DNA sequence: TGTGCCAGTAGTGTGGGCGGGGAGCTGTTTTTT.

V gene TRBV12-3 or TRBV12-4 combines with J gene TRBJ1-2; D is unclear. The CDR3 runs 12 residues. Trimming stripped 2 bases from V and 8 bases from J, with 9 bases between. CDR3 DNA: TGTGCCAGCAGTTTACGGAGAGGCGGCTACACCTTC. It yields the protein CASSLRRGGYTF.

V is TRBV28 and J is TRBJ2-7; 7 bases line up with TRBD1. CDR3 size: 15 residues. V shed 1 base, J shed 6 bases, and the junction held 9 bases outside the gene matches. From germline, CDR1 is MDHEN and CDR2 SYDVKM. CDR3 region: CASSLYSETGSEQYF. The CDR3 bases are TGTGCCAGCAGTTTATACTCGGAGACAGGGTCCGAGCAGTACTTC.

This rearrangement joins TRBV10-3 to TRBJ2-7, with a weak D call TRBD1 (6 bases). The CDR3 totals 14 residues. The V gene lost 3 bases and the J gene lost 5 bases, with 14 bases spanning the gap. In germline, CDR1 is ENHRY, CDR2 SYGVKD. The CDR3 sequence: CAISERTGKDEQYF. The DNA of the CDR3 is TGTGCCATCAGTGAACGAACAGGGAAGGACGAGCAGTACTTC.

Written as DNA, the CDR3 is TGTGCCAGCAGCCAGGACCGATCCGCCGGGGAGCTGTTTTTT. Translation: CASSQDRSAGELFF. The gene calls are TRBV4-2 and TRBJ2-2; D remains unclear. There are 14 residues in the CDR3. Trimming took 3 bases from V and 6 from J, leaving 11 bases between them. Germline V gene lookup returns CDR1 LGHNA and CDR2 YNFKEQ.

This clone is a singleton in its sample. CDR3 DNA sequence: TGTGCCAGCAGTTTCCAGGGAGGAAAGCAGTACTTC. Translated: CASSFQGGKQYF. V and J are TRBV12-3 or TRBV12-4 and TRBJ2-7; possibly TRBD2 for D (6 bases). The ends were cut back, 3 bases at V and 8 bases at J, with 11 bases in the middle. CDR3 length: 12 amino acids.

The rearrangement uses TRBV28 and TRBJ1-4; D remains ambiguous. There are 14 residues in the CDR3. In germline, CDR1 is MDHEN, CDR2 SYDVKM. V gave up 2 bases and J gave up 8 bases, with 12 bases separating them. The CDR3 sequence: CASSLRLEGEKLFF. CDR3 bases: TGTGCCAGCAGTTTAAGGTTAGAGGGCGAAAAACTGTTTTTT.

The CDR3 region is CASSLGQRDHEQYF. DNA of the CDR3: TGCGCCAGCAGCTTGGGTCAGAGGGACCACGAGCAGTACTTC. This chain links TRBV5-1 with TRBJ2-7; D tentatively fits TRBD1 or TRBD2 (5 bases each). CDR3 length equals 14 residues. Germline-derived CDR1 and CDR2 are SGHRS and YFSETQ. With 0 bases removed from V and 5 bases from J, the gap between germline ends came to 12 bases.

The J gene is TRBJ1-2, the V gene TRBV6-1, with a tentative D call TRBD1 (5 bases). V dropped 2 bases and J dropped 0 bases, with 13 bases sitting between them. CDR3 length: 16 amino acids. Germline assignment: CDR1 MNHNS and CDR2 SASEGT. DNA of the CDR3: TGTGCCAGCAGTGAACAGGGACTAACTCCTAACTATGGCTACACCTTC. It is translated as CASSEQGLTPNYGYTF.

The chain employs TRBV28 and TRBJ1-2; a weak D match, TRBD1 (6 bases). Per germline, CDR1 MDHEN and CDR2 SYDVKM. V was trimmed by 3 bases and J by 8 bases, leaving 16 bases between them. This CDR3 comprises 14 residues. CDR3 sequence (DNA): TGTGCCAGCAGTTTCGGGGGAGGGGGTGGCGGCTACACCTTC. Amino acid sequence: CASSFGGGGGGYTF.

This clone has more than one count but fewer than ten. The chain is built from TRBV19 and TRBJ2-1, with D possibly TRBD1 on 6 matching bases. The germline gives CDR1 LNHDA, CDR2 SQIVND (reference sequence). This CDR3 is built from 15 residues. V was cut by 0 bases and J by 7 bases, with 13 bases left in between. CDR3 in amino acids: CASSIDPQGWNEQFF. The CDR3 DNA reads as TGTGCCAGTAGTATAGACCCCCAGGGGTGGAATGAGCAGTTCTTC.

V and J are TRBV14 and TRBJ2-7; TRBD1 matches at 8 bases. The junction had 12 bases not matched to a gene; V was cut back by 6 bases and J by 2 bases. The CDR3 covers 16 residues. Germline assignment: CDR1 SGHDN and CDR2 FVKESK. The CDR3 here is CASRAPAGTGAYEQYF. The CDR3 DNA sequence: TGTGCCAGCAGAGCCCCAGCCGGGACAGGTGCCTACGAGCAGTACTTC.

V is TRBV14 and J is TRBJ1-6; possible D gene TRBD1, 6 bases. The V end lost 1 base, the J end lost 10 bases, and 14 bases lay between the germline ends. The CDR3 sequence is 15 residues long. The germline V gene encodes CDR1 SGHDN and CDR2 FVKESK. The CDR3 loop reads CASSQGYRDGSPLHF. The CDR3 DNA follows: TGTGCCAGCAGCCAAGGGTACAGGGATGGGTCACCCCTCCACTTT.

The chain recombines TRBV3-1 (or the pseudogene TRBV3-2) with TRBJ2-2; TRBD2 matches at 9 bases. V lost 4 bases, J lost 4 bases, and 4 bases stayed unmatched. The CDR3 is made up of 15 amino acids. Germline-derived CDR1 and CDR2 are LGHDT and YNNKEL (reference sequence). This CDR3 reads CASSRSGRGTGELFF. The CDR3 region has the DNA TGTGCCAGCAGCCGTAGCGGGAGAGGCACCGGGGAGCTGTTTTTT.

This chain connects TRBV3-1 (or the pseudogene TRBV3-2) to TRBJ2-1; 7 bases are a match to TRBD2. This CDR3 comprises 17 residues. The germline V gene has CDR1 LGHDT and CDR2 YNNKEL (reference sequence). The V segment lost 5 bases and the J segment 1 base; nucleotides outside the gene matches: 11. The CDR3 coding sequence is TGTGCCAGCAGCTATTCACTTAACGGGAGGTCCTACAATGAGCAGTTCTTC. Translated, it gives CASSYSLNGRSYNEQFF.

The rearrangement links TRBV19 to TRBJ2-7; tentative D call: TRBD2 (6 bases). Per germline, CDR1 LNHDA and CDR2 SQIVND (reference sequence). Trimming removed 6 bases from V and 4 bases from J, with 19 bases in between. The length of the CDR3 is 15 residues. This chain's CDR3 is CASRPSPGLAYEQYF. The CDR3 DNA is TGTGCCAGTAGACCCTCTCCGGGACTGGCATACGAGCAGTACTTC.

The chain uses TRBV7-2 and TRBJ2-7; D gene ambiguous. CDR1 is SGHTA and CDR2 is FQGNSA in the germline V gene. The V and J ends lost 1 base and 0 bases respectively, with 10 bases between them. This CDR3 has 15 amino acids. CDR3 region: CASSLGLHSSYEQYF. CDR3 bases: TGTGCCAGCAGCTTAGGCCTTCATAGCTCCTACGAGCAGTACTTC.

The V call is TRBV12-5, the J call TRBJ2-1, with 7 bases fitting TRBD2. The CDR3 is made up of 15 amino acids. Germline assignment: CDR1 LGHNT and CDR2 FRNRAP. V dropped 1 base and J dropped 7; count of bases not matched to a gene: 7. The CDR3 loop reads CASGLEIAGGNEQFF. Here the CDR3 DNA reads TGTGCTAGTGGTTTGGAAATAGCGGGTGGTAATGAGCAGTTCTTC.

As concerns this clone: Other nucleotide sequences in the sample specify the same CDR3. The V call is TRBV18, the J call TRBJ2-7; D is perhaps TRBD1 or TRBD2 (5 bases each). The CDR3 totals 15 residues. Germline V gives CDR1 KGHSH, CDR2 LQKENI. V lost 3 bases and J lost 2, with 14 bases in between. CDR3 amino acids: CASSPRGALTYEQYF. The CDR3 DNA is TGTGCCAGCTCACCGAGAGGGGCCCTAACCTACGAGCAGTACTTC. Full variable domain (rest looked up from reference TRBV18 and TRBJ2-7): NAGVMQNPRHLVRRRGQEARLRCSPMKGHSHVYWYRQLPEEGLKFMVYLQKENIIDESGMPKERFSAEFPKEGPSILRIQQVVRGDSAAYFCASSPRGALTYEQYFGPGTRLTVT.

This chain uses TRBV5-4 with TRBJ1-2, with 9 bases identical to TRBD1. CDR1 and CDR2 (germline): SGHNT, YYREEE (reference sequence). The CDR3 runs 15 residues. J gave up 5 bases and V 4 bases, and 9 bases lay outside the gene matches. The CDR3 sequence is CASSPAVTGGYGYTF. In DNA, the CDR3 is TGTGCCAGCAGCCCGGCGGTGACAGGGGGATATGGCTACACCTTC.

The V and J genes are TRBV28 and TRBJ1-1; D is unclear. The V gene's germline CDR1 is MDHEN and CDR2 SYDVKM. Trimming took 4 bases from V and 6 from J, leaving 6 bases between them. The CDR3 totals 11 residues. DNA of the CDR3: TGTGCCAGCAGTTCGGGTCCTGAAGCTTTCTTT. Translated: CASSSGPEAFF.

V gene TRBV20-1 combines with J gene TRBJ1-6, with D uncertain. This CDR3 region has 13 residues. Trimming took 3 bases from V and 5 from J, leaving 8 bases between them. In germline, CDR1 is DFQATT, CDR2 SNEGSKA (reference sequence). Here the CDR3 DNA reads TGCAGTGCTAGTGGCCAGGATAATTCACCCCTCCACTTT. Protein product: CSASGQDNSPLHF.

V usage is TRBV5-1 and J usage is TRBJ2-5; 9 nucleotides align to TRBD1. Germline CDR1 SGHRS, CDR2 YFSETQ. V was clipped by 2 bases and J by 4 bases; unmatched bases: 6. CDR3 size: 15 residues. The CDR3 region is CASSFGQGQAETQYF. The CDR3 nucleotides read TGCGCCAGCAGCTTCGGACAGGGGCAGGCAGAGACCCAGTACTTC.

This chain connects TRBV5-1 to TRBJ2-5; 8 nucleotides match TRBD1. Germline CDR1 SGHRS, CDR2 YFSETQ. The CDR3 covers 15 residues. Trimming at V came to 3 bases and at J to 3 bases, leaving 7 bases not matched to a gene. The CDR3 loop is CASSWGQAGKETQYF. DNA for the CDR3: TGCGCCAGCAGCTGGGGACAGGCGGGGAAAGAGACCCAGTACTTC.